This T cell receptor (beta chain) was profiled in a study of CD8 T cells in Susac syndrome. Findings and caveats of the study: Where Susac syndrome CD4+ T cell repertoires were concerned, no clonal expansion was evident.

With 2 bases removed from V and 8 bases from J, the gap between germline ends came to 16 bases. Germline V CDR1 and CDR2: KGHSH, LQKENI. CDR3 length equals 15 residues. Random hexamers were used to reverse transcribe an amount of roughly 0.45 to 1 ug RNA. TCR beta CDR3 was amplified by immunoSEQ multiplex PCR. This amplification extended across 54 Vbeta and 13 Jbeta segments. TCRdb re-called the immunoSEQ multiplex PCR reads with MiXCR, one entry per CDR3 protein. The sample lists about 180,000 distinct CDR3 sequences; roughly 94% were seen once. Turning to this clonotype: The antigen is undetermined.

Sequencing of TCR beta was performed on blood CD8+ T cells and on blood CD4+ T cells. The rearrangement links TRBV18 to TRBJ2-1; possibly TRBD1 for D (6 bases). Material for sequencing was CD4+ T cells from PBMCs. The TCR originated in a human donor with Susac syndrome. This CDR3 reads CASSPVDSAVDEQFF. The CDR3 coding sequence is TGTGCCAGCTCACCAGTGGACAGCGCGGTCGATGAGCAGTTCTTC. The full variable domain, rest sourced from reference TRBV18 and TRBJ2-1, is NAGVMQNPRHLVRRRGQEARLRCSPMKGHSHVYWYRQLPEEGLKFMVYLQKENIIDESGMPKERFSAEFPKEGPSILRIQQVVRGDSAAYFCASSPVDSAVDEQFFGPGTRLTVL.